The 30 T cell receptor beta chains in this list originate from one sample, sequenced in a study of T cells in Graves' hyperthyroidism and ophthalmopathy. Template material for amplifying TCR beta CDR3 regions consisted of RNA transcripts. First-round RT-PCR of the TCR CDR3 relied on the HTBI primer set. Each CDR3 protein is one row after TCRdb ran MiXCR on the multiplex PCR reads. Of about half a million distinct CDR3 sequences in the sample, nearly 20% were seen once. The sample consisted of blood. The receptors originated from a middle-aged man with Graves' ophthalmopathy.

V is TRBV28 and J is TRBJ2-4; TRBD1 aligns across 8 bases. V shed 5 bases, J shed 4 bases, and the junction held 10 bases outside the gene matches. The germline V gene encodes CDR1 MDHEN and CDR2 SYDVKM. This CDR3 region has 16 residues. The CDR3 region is CASSAKWGQEKNIQYF. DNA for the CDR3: TGTGCCAGCAGTGCCAAATGGGGACAGGAGAAAAACATTCAGTACTTC.

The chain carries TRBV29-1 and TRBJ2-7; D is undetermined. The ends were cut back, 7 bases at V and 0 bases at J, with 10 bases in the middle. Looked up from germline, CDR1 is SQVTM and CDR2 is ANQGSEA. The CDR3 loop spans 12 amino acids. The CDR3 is CSARTVSYEQYF. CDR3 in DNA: TGCAGCGCCAGGACGGTCTCCTACGAGCAGTACTTC.

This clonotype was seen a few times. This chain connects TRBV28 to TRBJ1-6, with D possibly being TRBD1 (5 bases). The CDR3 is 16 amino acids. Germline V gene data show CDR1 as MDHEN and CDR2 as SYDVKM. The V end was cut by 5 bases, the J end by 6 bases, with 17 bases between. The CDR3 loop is CASSPSIGHINSPLHF. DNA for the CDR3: TGTGCCAGCAGTCCATCAATCGGACACATTAATTCACCCCTCCACTTT.

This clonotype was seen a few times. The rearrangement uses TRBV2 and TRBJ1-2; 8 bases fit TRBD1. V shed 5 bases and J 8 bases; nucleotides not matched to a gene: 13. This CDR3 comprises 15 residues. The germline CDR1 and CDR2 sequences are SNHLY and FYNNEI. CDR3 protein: CASSRHRDRPDGYTF. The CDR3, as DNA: TGTGCCAGCAGTCGTCACCGGGACAGGCCTGACGGCTACACCTTC.

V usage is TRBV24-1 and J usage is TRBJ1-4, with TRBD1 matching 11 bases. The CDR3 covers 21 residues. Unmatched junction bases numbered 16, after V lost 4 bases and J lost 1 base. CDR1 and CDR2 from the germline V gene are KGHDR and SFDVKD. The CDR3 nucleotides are TGTGCCACCAGTGACACCCGAAGGACAGGGGGCATCTCCATAACTAATGAAAAACTGTTTTTT. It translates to CATSDTRRTGGISITNEKLFF.

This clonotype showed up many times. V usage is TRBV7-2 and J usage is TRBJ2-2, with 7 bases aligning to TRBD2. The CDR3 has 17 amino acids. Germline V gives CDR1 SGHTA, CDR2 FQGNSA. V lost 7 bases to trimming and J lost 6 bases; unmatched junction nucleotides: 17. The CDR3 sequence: CASTPPPRLAGAGELFF. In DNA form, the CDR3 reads TGTGCCAGCACCCCCCCTCCGCGACTAGCCGGGGCCGGGGAGCTGTTTTTT.

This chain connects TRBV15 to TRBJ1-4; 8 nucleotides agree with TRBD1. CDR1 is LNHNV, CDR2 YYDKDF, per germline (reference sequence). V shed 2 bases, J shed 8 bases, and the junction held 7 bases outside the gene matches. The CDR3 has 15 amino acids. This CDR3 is CATSRPDRGVEKLFF. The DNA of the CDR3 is TGTGCCACCAGCAGACCCGACAGGGGAGTAGAAAAACTGTTTTTT.

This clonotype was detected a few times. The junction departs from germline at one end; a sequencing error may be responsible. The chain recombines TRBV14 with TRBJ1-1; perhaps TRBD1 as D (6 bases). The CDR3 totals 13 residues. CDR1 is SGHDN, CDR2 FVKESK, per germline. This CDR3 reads CAGSRTVNTGAFF. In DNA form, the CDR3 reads TGTGCCGGCAGCAGGACAGTCAACACTGGAGCTTTCTTT.

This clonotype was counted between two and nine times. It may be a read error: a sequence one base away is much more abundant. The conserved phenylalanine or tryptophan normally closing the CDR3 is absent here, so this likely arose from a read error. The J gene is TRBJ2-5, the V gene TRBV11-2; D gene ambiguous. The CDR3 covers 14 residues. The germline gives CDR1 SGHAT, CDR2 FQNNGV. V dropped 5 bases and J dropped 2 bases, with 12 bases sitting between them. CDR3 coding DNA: TGTGCCAGCAGCCAACTGGCTAGGCAAGAGACCCAGTACCTC. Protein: CASSQLARQETQYL.

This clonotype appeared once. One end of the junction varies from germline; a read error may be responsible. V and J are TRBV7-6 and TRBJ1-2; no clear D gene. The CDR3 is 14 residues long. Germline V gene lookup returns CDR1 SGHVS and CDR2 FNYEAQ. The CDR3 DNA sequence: TGTGCCAGCAGCTTAGACCCCGGCACCTATGGCTGCACCTTC. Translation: CASSLDPGTYGCTF.

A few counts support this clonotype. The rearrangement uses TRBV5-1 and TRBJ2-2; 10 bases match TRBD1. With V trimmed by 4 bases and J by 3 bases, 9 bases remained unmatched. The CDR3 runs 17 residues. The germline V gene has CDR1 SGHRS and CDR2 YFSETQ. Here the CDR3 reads CASSLGRQGAYTGELFF. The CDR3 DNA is TGCGCCAGCAGCCTGGGCCGACAGGGGGCATACACCGGGGAGCTGTTTTTT.

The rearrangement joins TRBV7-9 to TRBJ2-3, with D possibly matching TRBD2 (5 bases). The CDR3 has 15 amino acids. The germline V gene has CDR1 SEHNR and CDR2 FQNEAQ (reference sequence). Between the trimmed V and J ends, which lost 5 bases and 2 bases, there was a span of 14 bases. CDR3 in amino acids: CASSPGLGTTDTQYF. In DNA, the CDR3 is TGTGCCAGCAGCCCCGGACTGGGTACCACAGATACGCAGTATTTT. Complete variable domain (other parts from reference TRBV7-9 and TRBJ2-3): DTGVSQNPRHKITKRGQNVTFRCDPISEHNRLYWYRQTLGQGPEFLTYFQNEAQLEKSRLLSDRFSAERPKGSFSTLEIQRTEQGDSAMYLCASSPGLGTTDTQYFGPGTRLTVL.

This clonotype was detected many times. The CDR3 nucleotides are TGTGCCAGCAGTTTAGGAGGTTTGGGTGTTTACGAGCAGTACTTC. Translating gives CASSLGGLGVYEQYF. The chain links TRBV28 to TRBJ2-7; a possible D gene is TRBD2 (5 bases). Trimming removed 2 bases at V and 4 bases at J, with 15 bases between. This CDR3 is 15 amino acids long. From germline, CDR1 is MDHEN and CDR2 SYDVKM.

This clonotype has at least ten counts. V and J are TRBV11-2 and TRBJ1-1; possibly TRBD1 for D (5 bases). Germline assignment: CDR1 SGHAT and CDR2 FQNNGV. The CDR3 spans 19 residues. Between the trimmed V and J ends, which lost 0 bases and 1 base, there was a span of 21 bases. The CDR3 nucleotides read TGTGCCAGCAGCTTAGAAATTGGGAGGTTGGGGGTAAGGAACACTGAAGCTTTCTTT. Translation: CASSLEIGRLGVRNTEAFF.

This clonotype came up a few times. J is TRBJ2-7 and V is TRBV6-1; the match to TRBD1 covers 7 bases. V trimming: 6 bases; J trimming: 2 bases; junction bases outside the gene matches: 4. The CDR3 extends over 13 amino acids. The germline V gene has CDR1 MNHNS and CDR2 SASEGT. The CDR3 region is CASRRDRPYEQYF. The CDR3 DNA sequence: TGTGCCAGCAGGAGGGACAGACCCTACGAGCAGTACTTC.

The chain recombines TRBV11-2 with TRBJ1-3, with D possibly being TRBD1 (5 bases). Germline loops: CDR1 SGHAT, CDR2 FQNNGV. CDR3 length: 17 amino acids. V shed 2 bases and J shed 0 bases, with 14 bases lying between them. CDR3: CASSLTQAGPSGNTIYF. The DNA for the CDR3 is TGTGCCAGCAGCTTAACACAAGCAGGGCCCTCTGGAAACACCATATATTTT.

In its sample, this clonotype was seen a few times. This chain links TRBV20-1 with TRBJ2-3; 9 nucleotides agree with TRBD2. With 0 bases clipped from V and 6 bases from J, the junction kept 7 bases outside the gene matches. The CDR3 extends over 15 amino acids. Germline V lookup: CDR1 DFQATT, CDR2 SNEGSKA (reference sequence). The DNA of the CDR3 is TGCAGTGCTAGAGACCCTAGCGGGGTGCGGGATACGCAGTATTTT. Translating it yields CSARDPSGVRDTQYF.

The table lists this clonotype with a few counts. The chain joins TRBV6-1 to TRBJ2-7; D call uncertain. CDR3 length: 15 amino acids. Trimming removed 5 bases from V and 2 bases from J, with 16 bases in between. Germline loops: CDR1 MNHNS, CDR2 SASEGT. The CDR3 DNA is TGTGCCAGCAGTAATATCTACCCCCCCCCCTACGAGCAGTACTTC. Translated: CASSNIYPPPYEQYF.

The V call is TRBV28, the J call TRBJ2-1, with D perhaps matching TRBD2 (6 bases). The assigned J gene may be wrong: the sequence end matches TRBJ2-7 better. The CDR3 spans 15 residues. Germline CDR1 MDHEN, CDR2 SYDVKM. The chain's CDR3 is CASSSRTTNYNEQYF. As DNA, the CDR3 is TGTGCCAGCAGTTCCCGGACTACAAACTACAATGAGCAGTACTTC.

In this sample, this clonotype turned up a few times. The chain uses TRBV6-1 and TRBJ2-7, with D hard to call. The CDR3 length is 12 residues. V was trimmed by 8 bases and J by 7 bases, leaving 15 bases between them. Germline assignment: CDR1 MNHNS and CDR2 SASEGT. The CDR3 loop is CASQPAVREQYF. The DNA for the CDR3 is TGTGCCAGCCAGCCTGCGGTTCGGGAGCAGTACTTC.

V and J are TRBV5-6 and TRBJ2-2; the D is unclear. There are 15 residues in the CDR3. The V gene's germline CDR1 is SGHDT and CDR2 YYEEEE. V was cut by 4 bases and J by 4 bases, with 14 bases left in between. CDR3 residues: CASSPNHGATGELFF. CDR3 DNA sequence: TGTGCCAGCAGCCCGAACCACGGAGCCACCGGGGAGCTGTTTTTT.

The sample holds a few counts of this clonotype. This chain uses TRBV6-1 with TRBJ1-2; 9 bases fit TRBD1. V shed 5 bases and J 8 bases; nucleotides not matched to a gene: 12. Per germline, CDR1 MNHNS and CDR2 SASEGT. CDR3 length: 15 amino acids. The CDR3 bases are TGTGCCAGCAGTCCGACCCCGGGACAGGGTAGCGGCTACACCTTC. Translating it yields CASSPTPGQGSGYTF.

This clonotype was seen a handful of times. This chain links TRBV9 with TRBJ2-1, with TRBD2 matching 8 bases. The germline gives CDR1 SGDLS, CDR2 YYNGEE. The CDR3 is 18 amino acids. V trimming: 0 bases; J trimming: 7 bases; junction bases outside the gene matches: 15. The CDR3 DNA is TGTGCCAGCAGCGTAGCTACGGAAGCGGGAGCCTCTCGGAATGAGCAGTTCTTC. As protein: CASSVATEAGASRNEQFF.

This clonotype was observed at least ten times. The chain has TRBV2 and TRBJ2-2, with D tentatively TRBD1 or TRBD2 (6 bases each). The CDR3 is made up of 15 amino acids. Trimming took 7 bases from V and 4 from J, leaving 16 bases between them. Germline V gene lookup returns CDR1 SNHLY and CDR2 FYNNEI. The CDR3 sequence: CASMWGAQGTGELFF. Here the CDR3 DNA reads TGTGCCAGCATGTGGGGGGCGCAGGGCACCGGGGAGCTGTTTTTT. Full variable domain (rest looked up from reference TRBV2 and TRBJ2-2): EPEVTQTPSHQVTQMGQEVILRCVPISNHLYFYWYRQILGQKVEFLVSFYNNEISEKSEIFDDQFSVERPDGSNFTLKIRSTKLEDSAMYFCASMWGAQGTGELFFGEGSRLTVL.

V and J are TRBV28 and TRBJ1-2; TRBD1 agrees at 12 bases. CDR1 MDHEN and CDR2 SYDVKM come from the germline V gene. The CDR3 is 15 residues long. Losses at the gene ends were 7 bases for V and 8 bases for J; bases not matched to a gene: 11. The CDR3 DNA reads TGTGCCAGCACACCGGGACAGGGGGCGACGGGCGGCTACACCTTC. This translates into CASTPGQGATGGYTF.

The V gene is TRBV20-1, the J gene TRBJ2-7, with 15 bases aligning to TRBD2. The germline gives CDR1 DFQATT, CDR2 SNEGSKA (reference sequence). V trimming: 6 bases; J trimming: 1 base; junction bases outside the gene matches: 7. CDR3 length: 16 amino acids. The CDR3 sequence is CSASFGLAGGSYEQYF. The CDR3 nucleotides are TGCAGTGCCAGTTTCGGACTAGCGGGGGGGTCCTACGAGCAGTACTTC.

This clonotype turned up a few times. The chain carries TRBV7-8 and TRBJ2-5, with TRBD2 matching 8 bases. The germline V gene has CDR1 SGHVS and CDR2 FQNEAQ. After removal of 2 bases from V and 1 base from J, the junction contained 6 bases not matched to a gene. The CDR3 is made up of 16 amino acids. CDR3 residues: CASSLRSSGFQETQYF. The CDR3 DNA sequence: TGTGCCAGCAGCTTACGGTCTAGCGGGTTCCAAGAGACCCAGTACTTC. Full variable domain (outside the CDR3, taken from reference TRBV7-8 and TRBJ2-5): GAGVSQSPRYKVAKRGQDVALRCDPISGHVSLFWYQQALGQGPEFLTYFQNEAQLDKSGLPSDRFFAERPEGSVSTLKIQRTQQEDSAVYLCASSLRSSGFQETQYFGPGTRLLVL.

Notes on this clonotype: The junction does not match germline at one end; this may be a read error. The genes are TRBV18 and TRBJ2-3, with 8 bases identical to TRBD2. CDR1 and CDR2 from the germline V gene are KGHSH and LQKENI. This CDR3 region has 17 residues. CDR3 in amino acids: CGSSPRRGLEGGDTQYF. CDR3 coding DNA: TGTGGCAGCTCACCACGCCGGGGACTAGAAGGTGGAGATACGCAGTATTTT.

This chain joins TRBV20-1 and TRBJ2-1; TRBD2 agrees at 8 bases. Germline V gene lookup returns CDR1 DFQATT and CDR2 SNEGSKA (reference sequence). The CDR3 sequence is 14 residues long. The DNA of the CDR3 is TGCAGCGGGAGGGGCGGCAGCTCCTACAATGAGCAGTTCTTC. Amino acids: CSGRGGSSYNEQFF.

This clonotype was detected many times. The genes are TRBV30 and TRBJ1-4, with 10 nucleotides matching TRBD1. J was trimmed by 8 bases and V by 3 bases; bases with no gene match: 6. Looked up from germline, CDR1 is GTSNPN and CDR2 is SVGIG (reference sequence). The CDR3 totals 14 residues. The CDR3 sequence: CAWSSDRGREKLFF. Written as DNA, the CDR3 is TGTGCCTGGAGCTCCGACAGGGGGCGAGAAAAACTGTTTTTT.